The present T cell receptor beta chain was sequenced within a study of T cell clones after liver transplantation. The CDR3 runs 19 residues. J was trimmed by 1 base and V by 2 bases; bases with no gene match: 16. Method: immunoSEQ multiplex PCR; TCRdb's copy keeps in-frame clones and lacks some. The sample holds fewer than 85,000 clones, over 65% seen once. This TCR was recovered from a human patient who received a liver transplant. The graft donor may have contributed some T cells. The V call is TRBV23-1, the J call TRBJ1-1, with TRBD1 matching 7 bases. TRBV23-1 is flagged as an ORF with uncertain function. Sequenced here: CD4+ T cells from blood, sampled at the 22-month timepoint. The CDR3 is CASSQTPTDREKGNTEAFF. As DNA, the CDR3 is TGCGCCAGCAGTCAAACGCCAACCGACAGGGAAAAGGGGAACACTGAAGCTTTCTTT.